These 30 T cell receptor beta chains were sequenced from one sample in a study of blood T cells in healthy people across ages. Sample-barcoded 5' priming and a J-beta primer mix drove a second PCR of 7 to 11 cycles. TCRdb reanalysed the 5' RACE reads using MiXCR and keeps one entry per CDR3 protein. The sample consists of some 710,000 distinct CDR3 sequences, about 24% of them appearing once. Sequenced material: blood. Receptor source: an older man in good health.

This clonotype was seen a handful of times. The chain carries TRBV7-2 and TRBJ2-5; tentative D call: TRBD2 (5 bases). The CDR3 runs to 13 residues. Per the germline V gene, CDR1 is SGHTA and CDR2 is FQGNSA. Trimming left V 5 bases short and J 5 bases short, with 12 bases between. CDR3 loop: CASSRARGETQYF. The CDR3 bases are TGTGCCAGCAGCCGCGCCCGAGGGGAGACCCAGTACTTC.

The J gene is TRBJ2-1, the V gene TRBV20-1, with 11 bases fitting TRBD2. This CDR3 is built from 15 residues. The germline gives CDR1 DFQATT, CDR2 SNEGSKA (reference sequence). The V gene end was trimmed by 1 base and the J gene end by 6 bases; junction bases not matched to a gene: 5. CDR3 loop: CSARGRLAGSNEQFF. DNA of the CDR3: TGCAGTGCTAGAGGTCGACTAGCGGGAAGCAATGAGCAGTTCTTC.

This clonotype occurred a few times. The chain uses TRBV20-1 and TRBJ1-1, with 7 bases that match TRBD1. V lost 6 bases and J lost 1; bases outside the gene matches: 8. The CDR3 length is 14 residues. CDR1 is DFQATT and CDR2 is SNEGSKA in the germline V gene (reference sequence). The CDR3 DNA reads TGCAGTGCAAACAGGGGCAACCCGAACACTGAAGCTTTCTTT. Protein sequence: CSANRGNPNTEAFF.

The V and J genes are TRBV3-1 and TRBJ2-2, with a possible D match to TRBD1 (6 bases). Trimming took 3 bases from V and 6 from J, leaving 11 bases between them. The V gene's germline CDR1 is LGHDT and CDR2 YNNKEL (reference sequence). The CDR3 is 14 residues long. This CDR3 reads CASSHLQGPGELFF. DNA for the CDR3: TGTGCCAGCAGCCACCTACAGGGACCCGGGGAGCTGTTTTTT.

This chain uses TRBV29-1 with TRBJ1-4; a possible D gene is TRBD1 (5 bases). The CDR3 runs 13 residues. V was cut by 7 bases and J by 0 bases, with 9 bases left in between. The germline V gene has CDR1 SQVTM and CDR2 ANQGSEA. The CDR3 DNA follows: TGCAGCGCGGGGGAAGCAACTAATGAAAAACTGTTTTTT. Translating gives CSAGEATNEKLFF. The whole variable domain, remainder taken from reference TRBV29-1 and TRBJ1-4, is SAVISQKPSRDICQRGTSLTIQCQVDSQVTMMFWYRQQPGQSLTLIATANQGSEATYESGFVIDKFPISRPNLTFSTLTVSNMSPEDSSIYLCSAGEATNEKLFFGSGTQLSVL.

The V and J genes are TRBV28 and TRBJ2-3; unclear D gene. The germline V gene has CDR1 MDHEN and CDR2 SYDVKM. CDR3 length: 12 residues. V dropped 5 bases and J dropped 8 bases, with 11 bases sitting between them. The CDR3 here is CASSPTKGTQYF. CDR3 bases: TGTGCCAGCAGTCCCACTAAGGGTACGCAGTATTTT. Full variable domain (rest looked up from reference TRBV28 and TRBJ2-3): DVKVTQSSRYLVKRTGEKVFLECVQDMDHENMFWYRQDPGLGLRLIYFSYDVKMKEKGDIPEGYSVSREKKERFSLILESASTNQTSMYLCASSPTKGTQYFGPGTRLTVL.

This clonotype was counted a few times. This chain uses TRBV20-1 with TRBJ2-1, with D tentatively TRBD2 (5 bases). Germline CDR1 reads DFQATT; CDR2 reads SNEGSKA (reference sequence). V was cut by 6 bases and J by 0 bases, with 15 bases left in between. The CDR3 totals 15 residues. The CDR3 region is CSAARGVSSYNEQFF. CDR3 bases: TGCAGTGCCGCCCGGGGTGTCTCCTCCTACAATGAGCAGTTCTTC.

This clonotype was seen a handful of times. CDR3 protein: CASSYFPWRGGELFF. CDR3 bases: TGTGCCAGCAGTTACTTCCCCTGGCGCGGCGGGGAGCTGTTTTTT. The gene calls are TRBV6-2 or TRBV6-3 and TRBJ2-2; D is ambiguous. The CDR3 is made up of 15 amino acids. The V gene's germline CDR1 is MNHEY and CDR2 SVGEGT. The V end lost 1 base, the J end lost 7 bases, and 13 bases lay between the germline ends.

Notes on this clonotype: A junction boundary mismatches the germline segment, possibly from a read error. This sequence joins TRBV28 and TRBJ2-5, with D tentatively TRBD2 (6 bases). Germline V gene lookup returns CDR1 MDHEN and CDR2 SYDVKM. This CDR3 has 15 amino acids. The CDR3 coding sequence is TGTGCCGGCAGTTTATTTGAGCGGGCGAAAGAGACCCAGTACTTC. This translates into CAGSLFERAKETQYF.

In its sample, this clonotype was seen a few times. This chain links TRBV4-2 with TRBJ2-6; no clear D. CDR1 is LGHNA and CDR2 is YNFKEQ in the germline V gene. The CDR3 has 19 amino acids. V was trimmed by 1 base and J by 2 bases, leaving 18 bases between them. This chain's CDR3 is CASSQGVVVGRPGANVLTF. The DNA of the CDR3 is TGTGCCAGCAGCCAAGGAGTGGTAGTCGGACGTCCTGGGGCCAACGTCCTGACTTTC.

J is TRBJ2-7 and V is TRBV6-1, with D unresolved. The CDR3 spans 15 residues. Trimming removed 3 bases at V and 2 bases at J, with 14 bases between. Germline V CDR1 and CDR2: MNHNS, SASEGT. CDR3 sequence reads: CASSEYSLTTYEQYF. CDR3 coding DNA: TGTGCCAGCAGTGAGTACAGCTTGACGACCTACGAGCAGTACTTC.

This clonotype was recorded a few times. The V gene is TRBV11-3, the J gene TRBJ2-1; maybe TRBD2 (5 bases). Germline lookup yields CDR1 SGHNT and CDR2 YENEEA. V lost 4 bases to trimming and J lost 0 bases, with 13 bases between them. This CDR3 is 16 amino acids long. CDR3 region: CASSSPVGSSYNEQFF. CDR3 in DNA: TGTGCCAGCAGCTCCCCGGTTGGGAGCTCCTACAATGAGCAGTTCTTC.

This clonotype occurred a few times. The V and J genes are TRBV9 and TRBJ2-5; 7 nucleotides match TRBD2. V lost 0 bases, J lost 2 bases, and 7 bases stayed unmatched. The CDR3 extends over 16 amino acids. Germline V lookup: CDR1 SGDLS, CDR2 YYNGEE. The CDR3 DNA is TGTGCCAGCAGCGTAGTGTCTAGCGGAGTTCAAGAGACCCAGTACTTC. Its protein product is CASSVVSSGVQETQYF.

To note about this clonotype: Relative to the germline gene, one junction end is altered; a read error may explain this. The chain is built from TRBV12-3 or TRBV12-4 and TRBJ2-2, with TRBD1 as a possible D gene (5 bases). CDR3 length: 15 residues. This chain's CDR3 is CASRHPFQGTEELFF. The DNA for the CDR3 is TGTGCCAGCAGACATCCCTTTCAGGGTACCGAGGAGCTGTTTTTT.

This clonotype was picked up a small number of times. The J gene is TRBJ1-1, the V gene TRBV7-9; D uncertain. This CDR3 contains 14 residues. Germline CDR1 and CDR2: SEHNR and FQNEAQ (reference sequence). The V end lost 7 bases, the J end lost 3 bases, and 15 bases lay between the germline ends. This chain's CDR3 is CASTRKGRDTEAFF. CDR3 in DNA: TGTGCCAGCACACGTAAGGGTCGGGACACTGAAGCTTTCTTT. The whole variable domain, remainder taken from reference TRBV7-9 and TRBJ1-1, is DTGVSQNPRHKITKRGQNVTFRCDPISEHNRLYWYRQTLGQGPEFLTYFQNEAQLEKSRLLSDRFSAERPKGSFSTLEIQRTEQGDSAMYLCASTRKGRDTEAFFGQGTRLTVV.

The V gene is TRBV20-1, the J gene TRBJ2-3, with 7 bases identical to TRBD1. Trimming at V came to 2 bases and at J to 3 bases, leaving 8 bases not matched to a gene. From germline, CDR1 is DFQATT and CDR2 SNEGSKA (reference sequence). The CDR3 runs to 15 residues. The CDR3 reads CSARRQGVVTDTQYF. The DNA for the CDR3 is TGCAGTGCTAGAAGACAGGGTGTGGTGACAGATACGCAGTATTTT.

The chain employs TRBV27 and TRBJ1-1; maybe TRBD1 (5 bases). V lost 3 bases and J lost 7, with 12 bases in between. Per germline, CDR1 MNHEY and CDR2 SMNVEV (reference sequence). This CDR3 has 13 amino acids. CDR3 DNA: TGTGCCAGCAGTTTTGGGGGGTTGGGTGAAGCTTTCTTT. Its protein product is CASSFGGLGEAFF.

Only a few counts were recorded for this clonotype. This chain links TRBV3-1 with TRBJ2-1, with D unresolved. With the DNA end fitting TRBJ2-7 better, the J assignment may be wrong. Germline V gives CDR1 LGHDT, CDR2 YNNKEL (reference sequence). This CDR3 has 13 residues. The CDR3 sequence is CASSQDSHVEQYF. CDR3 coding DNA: TGTGCCAGCAGCCAAGATTCCCACGTCGAGCAGTACTTC.

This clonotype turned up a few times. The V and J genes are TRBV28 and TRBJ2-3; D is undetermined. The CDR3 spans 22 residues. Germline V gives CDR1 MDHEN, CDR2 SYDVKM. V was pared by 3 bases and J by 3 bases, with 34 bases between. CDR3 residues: CASSFGYDLVVPRTERTDTQYF. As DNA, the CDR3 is TGTGCCAGCAGTTTCGGCTACGACCTCGTCGTCCCCAGGACCGAACGAACAGATACGCAGTATTTT.

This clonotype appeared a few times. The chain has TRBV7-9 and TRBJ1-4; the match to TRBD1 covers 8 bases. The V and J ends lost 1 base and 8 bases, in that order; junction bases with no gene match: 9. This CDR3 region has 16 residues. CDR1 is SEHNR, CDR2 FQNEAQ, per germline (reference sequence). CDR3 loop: CASSLGDRGNGEKLFF. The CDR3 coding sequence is TGTGCCAGCAGCTTAGGCGACAGGGGCAACGGGGAAAAACTGTTTTTT.

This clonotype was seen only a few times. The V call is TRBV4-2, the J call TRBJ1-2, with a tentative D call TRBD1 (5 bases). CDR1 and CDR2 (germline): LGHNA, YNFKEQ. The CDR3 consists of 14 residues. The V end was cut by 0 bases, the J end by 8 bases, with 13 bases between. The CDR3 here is CASSQDASGGGYTF. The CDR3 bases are TGTGCCAGCAGCCAAGATGCTTCGGGGGGAGGCTACACCTTC.

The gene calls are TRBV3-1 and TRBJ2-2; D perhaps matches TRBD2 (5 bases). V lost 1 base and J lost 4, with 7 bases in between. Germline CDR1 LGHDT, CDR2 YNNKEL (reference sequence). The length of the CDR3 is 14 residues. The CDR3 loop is CASSQAEGTGELFF. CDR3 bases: TGTGCCAGCAGCCAAGCTGAGGGCACCGGGGAGCTGTTTTTT.

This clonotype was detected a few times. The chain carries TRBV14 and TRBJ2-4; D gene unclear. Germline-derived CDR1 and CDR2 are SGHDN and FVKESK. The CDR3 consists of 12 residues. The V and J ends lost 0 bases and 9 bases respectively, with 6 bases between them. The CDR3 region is CASSQDRLIQYF. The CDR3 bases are TGTGCCAGCAGCCAAGATAGGCTCATTCAGTACTTC.

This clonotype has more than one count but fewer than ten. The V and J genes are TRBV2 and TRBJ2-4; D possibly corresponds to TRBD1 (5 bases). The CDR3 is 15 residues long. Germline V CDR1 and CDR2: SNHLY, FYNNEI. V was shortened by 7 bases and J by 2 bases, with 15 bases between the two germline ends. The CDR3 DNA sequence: TGTGCCAGCAAGGGGTATTCAGGGACCAAAAACATTCAGTACTTC. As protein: CASKGYSGTKNIQYF.

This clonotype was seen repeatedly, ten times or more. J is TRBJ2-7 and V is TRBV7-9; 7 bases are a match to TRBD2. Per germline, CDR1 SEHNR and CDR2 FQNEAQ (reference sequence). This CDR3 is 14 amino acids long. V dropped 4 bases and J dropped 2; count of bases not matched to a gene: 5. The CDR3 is CASSWGGMAYEQYF. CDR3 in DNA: TGTGCCAGCAGCTGGGGGGGAATGGCCTACGAGCAGTACTTC.

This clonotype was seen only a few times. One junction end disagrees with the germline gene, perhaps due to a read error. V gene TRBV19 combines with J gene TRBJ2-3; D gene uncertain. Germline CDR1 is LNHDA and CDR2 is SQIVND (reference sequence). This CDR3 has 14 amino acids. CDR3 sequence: CANSISSVTDTQYF. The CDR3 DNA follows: TGTGCCAATAGTATTAGCTCTGTTACAGATACGCAGTATTTT. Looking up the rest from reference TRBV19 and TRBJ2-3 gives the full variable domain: DGGITQSPKYLFRKEGQNVTLSCEQNLNHDAMYWYRQDPGQGLRLIYYSQIVNDFQKGDIAEGYSVSREKKESFPLTVTSAQKNPTAFYLCANSISSVTDTQYFGPGTRLTVL.

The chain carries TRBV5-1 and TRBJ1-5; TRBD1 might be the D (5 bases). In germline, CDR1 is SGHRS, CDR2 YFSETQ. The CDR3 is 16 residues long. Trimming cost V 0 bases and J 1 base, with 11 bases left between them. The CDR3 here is CASSLGPGRSNQPQHF. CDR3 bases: TGCGCCAGCAGCTTGGGCCCGGGACGGAGCAATCAGCCCCAGCATTTT.

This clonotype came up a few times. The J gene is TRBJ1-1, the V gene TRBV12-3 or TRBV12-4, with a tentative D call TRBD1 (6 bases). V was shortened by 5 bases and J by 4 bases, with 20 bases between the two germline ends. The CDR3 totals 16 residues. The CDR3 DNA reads TGTGCCAGCAGTGATCCGGGGGGCCGGGGGAGCACTGAAGCTTTCTTT. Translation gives CASSDPGGRGSTEAFF.

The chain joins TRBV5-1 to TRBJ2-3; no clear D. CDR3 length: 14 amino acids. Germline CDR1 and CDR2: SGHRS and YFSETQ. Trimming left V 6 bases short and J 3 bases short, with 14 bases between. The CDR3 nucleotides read TGCGCCAGCATTACCACCGGTATAACAGATACGCAGTATTTT. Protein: CASITTGITDTQYF.

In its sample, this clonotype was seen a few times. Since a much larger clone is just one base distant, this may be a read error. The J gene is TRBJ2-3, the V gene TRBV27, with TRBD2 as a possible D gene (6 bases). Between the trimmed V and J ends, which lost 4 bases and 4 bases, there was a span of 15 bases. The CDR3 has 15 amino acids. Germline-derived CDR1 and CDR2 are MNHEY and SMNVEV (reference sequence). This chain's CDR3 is CASSSCLAYADTQYF. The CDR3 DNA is TGTGCCAGCAGTTCTTGTCTAGCGTACGCAGATACGCAGTATTTT.